Listed below are T cell receptor beta chains from one sample, sequenced in a study of control samples from healthy donors and cancer patients. TCRdb's table, derived via immunoSEQ multiplex PCR, lists solely in-frame clones and lacks some. The sample lists 110,000 to 150,000 clones, around nine tenths occurring once. The sequenced sample was blood. The source of these receptors is a man younger than 40 in good health. CDR3s include the opening cysteine and the closing phenylalanine or tryptophan. A D gene is named only where the DNA matches it firmly. Clone size is given for some rows only: seen once, a few or many times, or a class if the clone is expanded.

J gene: TRBJ2-5; clone size: once; D gene: NA; V gene: TRBV2; CDR3 DNA: TGTGCCAGCAGTGAGAGGGAGACCCAGTACTTC; CDR3 protein: CASSERETQYF
J gene: TRBJ2-7; clone size: NA; D gene: NA; V gene: TRBV18; CDR3 DNA: TGTGCCAGCTCACCACCTATGTCAGGGCCCTTCTACGAGCAGTACTTC; CDR3 protein: CASSPPMSGPFYEQYF
J gene: TRBJ1-5; clone size: once; D gene: NA; V gene: TRBV21-1; CDR3 DNA: TGTGCCAGCAGCAACTCGACGTCCCAGGAGATGTATAGCAATCAGCCCCAGCATTTT; CDR3 protein: CASSNSTSQEMYSNQPQHF
J gene: TRBJ1-4; clone size: once; D gene: NA; V gene: TRBV27; CDR3 DNA: TGTGCCAGCAGTTTCCGACGGGCTGAAAAACTGTTTTTT; CDR3 protein: CASSFRRAEKLFF
J gene: TRBJ2-1; clone size: NA; D gene: NA; V gene: TRBV5-6; CDR3 DNA: TGTGCCAGCAGCTTGGCCGCGGGGAGGCAGTTCTTC; CDR3 protein: CASSLAAGRQFF
J gene: TRBJ2-3; clone size: few; D gene: NA; V gene: TRBV5-1; CDR3 DNA: TGCGCCAGCAGCGGGGGCCCTAGCACAGATACGCAGTATTTT; CDR3 protein: CASSGGPSTDTQYF
J gene: TRBJ2-2; clone size: NA; D gene: NA; V gene: TRBV4-3; CDR3 DNA: TGCGCCAGCAGCCAAGAGACTATTGGCGGGGAGCTGTTTTTT; CDR3 protein: CASSQETIGGELFF
J gene: TRBJ2-2; clone size: NA; D gene: TRBD2; V gene: TRBV11-3; CDR3 DNA: TGTGCCAGCAGCCCACGCTCCCGGGGGGGCACCGGGGAGCTGTTTTTT; CDR3 protein: CASSPRSRGGTGELFF
J gene: TRBJ2-7; clone size: NA; D gene: NA; V gene: TRBV4-3; CDR3 DNA: TGCGCCAGCAGCCAAGATCCCGCCAGCTACGAGCAGTACTTC; CDR3 protein: CASSQDPASYEQYF
J gene: TRBJ2-1; clone size: NA; D gene: NA; V gene: TRBV9; CDR3 DNA: TGTGCCAGCAGCGTAGATGTAGCGTGGTCCTACAATGAGCAGTTCTTC; CDR3 protein: CASSVDVAWSYNEQFF
J gene: TRBJ2-6; clone size: NA; D gene: TRBD1; V gene: TRBV15; CDR3 DNA: TGTGCCACCAGCAGGGGATCAGGGGGAAGTGGGGCCAACGTCCTGACTTTC; CDR3 protein: CATSRGSGGSGANVLTF
J gene: TRBJ1-2; clone size: NA; D gene: TRBD1; V gene: TRBV6-1; CDR3 DNA: TGTGCCAGCAGTGAAAGGATAGGGGGCGCAAACTATGGCTACACCTTC; CDR3 protein: CASSERIGGANYGYTF
J gene: TRBJ2-1; clone size: NA; D gene: NA; V gene: TRBV7-8; CDR3 DNA: TGTGCCAGCAGCTTAACAGGGATGAGCTACAATGAGCAGTTCTTC; CDR3 protein: CASSLTGMSYNEQFF
J gene: TRBJ1-1; clone size: NA; D gene: NA; V gene: TRBV5-6; CDR3 DNA: TGTGCCAGCAGCTCCGGAGACGGGAGGAGAACTGAAGCTTTCTTT; CDR3 protein: CASSSGDGRRTEAFF
J gene: TRBJ2-7; clone size: NA; D gene: TRBD1; V gene: TRBV4-2; CDR3 DNA: TGTGCCAGCAGCCAAGAAGTGGCGGGCGCACGGGACAGGGAGTACGAGCAGTACTTC; CDR3 protein: CASSQEVAGARDREYEQYF
J gene: TRBJ1-1; clone size: NA; D gene: TRBD1; V gene: TRBV5-1; CDR3 DNA: TGCGCCAGCAGCTCGACAGGGGAAGGGACTGAAGCTTTCTTT; CDR3 protein: CASSSTGEGTEAFF
J gene: TRBJ2-5; clone size: NA; D gene: TRBD2; V gene: TRBV30; CDR3 DNA: TGTGCCTGGACTATCGGGGGGAAGGGGGAGACCCAGTACTTC; CDR3 protein: CAWTIGGKGETQYF
J gene: TRBJ2-3; clone size: NA; D gene: TRBD1; V gene: TRBV7-9; CDR3 DNA: TGTGCCAGCAGCGCGTCCCCGGGACAGGGGACAGATACGCAGTATTTT; CDR3 protein: CASSASPGQGTDTQYF
J gene: TRBJ2-2; clone size: NA; D gene: TRBD1; V gene: TRBV7-2; CDR3 DNA: TGTGCCAGCAGCTTCGGGACAGGGTCGAACACCGGGGAGCTGTTTTTT; CDR3 protein: CASSFGTGSNTGELFF
J gene: TRBJ1-5; clone size: NA; D gene: NA; V gene: TRBV2; CDR3 DNA: TGTGCCAGCAGTGAAGGGGGTTCGGGCAATCAGCCCCAGCATTTT; CDR3 protein: CASSEGGSGNQPQHF
J gene: TRBJ1-4; clone size: NA; D gene: TRBD1; V gene: TRBV7-2; CDR3 DNA: TGTGCCAGCAGCATGGACAGGGGCAGGGAAAAACTGTTTTTT; CDR3 protein: CASSMDRGREKLFF
J gene: TRBJ1-6; clone size: NA; D gene: TRBD1; V gene: TRBV7-9; CDR3 DNA: TGTGCCAGCAGCGGGACAGCGAGTTCACCCCTCCACTTT; CDR3 protein: CASSGTASSPLHF
J gene: TRBJ1-2; clone size: NA; D gene: NA; V gene: TRBV6-5; CDR3 DNA: TGTGCCAGCCAGTCCGGGGGAACTGCTAACTATGGCTACACCTTC; CDR3 protein: CASQSGGTANYGYTF
J gene: TRBJ1-2; clone size: NA; D gene: NA; V gene: TRBV28; CDR3 DNA: TGTGCCAGCAGTTCCCCTGGGGTACAGAACTATGGCTACACCTTC; CDR3 protein: CASSSPGVQNYGYTF
J gene: TRBJ1-3; clone size: NA; D gene: NA; V gene: TRBV10-3; CDR3 DNA: TGTGCCATCTCGGACTCTGGAAACACCATATATTTT; CDR3 protein: CAISDSGNTIYF